These 5 T cell receptor beta chains originate from one sample sequenced in a study of cytomegalovirus exposure and HLA in healthy donors. 60 Vbeta and 13 Jbeta primers were used in PCR. Sequencing used immunoSEQ multiplex PCR; TCRdb keeps in-frame clones, though not all of them. The sample gives roughly 150,000 clones, around 80% of which show up once; 2.3% is in the top ten. The sample taken for sequencing was PBMCs. The receptors originated from a male donor in good health and CMV-seronegative.

The chain is built from TRBV5-1 and TRBJ1-1; D is undetermined. Germline assignment: CDR1 SGHRS and CDR2 YFSETQ. Trimming took off 4 bases at V and 2 bases at J, with 12 bases between the two ends. The CDR3 covers 14 residues. The CDR3 spells CASSPPAVNTEAFF. The CDR3 bases are TGCGCCAGCAGCCCCCCGGCGGTTAACACTGAAGCTTTCTTT.

The chain has TRBV4-2 and TRBJ1-2, with TRBD1 matching over 9 bases. The CDR3 is made up of 14 amino acids. Germline V gene data show CDR1 as LGHNA and CDR2 as YNFKEQ. The V and J ends lost 2 bases and 7 bases, in that order; junction bases with no gene match: 5. This chain's CDR3 is CASSQPWTGAGYTF. Written as DNA, the CDR3 is TGTGCCAGCAGCCAACCGTGGACAGGGGCTGGCTACACCTTC.

The CDR3 protein is CASSYRRLSQNEQFF. The CDR3 coding sequence is TGTGCCAGCAGTTACCGTCGCCTGAGTCAAAATGAGCAGTTCTTC. The chain employs TRBV6-6 and TRBJ2-1; D remains unclear. Per the germline V gene, CDR1 is MNHNY and CDR2 is SVGAGI (reference sequence). CDR3 length: 15 amino acids. V was trimmed by 2 bases and J by 7 bases, leaving 15 bases between them.

The genes are TRBV6-6 and TRBJ2-5, with 9 positions matching TRBD1. The CDR3 is 16 residues long. Germline trimming cut 5 bases from V and 5 bases from J; bases unmatched to any gene: 12. CDR1 and CDR2 (germline): MNHNY, SVGAGI (reference sequence). The CDR3 DNA sequence: TGTGCCAGCAGTACTCCGGGACAGGGAGATGGGGAGACCCAGTACTTC. Translated: CASSTPGQGDGETQYF.

The rearrangement uses TRBV19 and TRBJ1-2, with 12 bases aligning to TRBD1. Trimming took 6 bases from V and 4 from J; bases not matched to a gene: 9. CDR1 is LNHDA and CDR2 is SQIVND in the germline V gene (reference sequence). The CDR3 totals 16 residues. Here the CDR3 DNA reads TGTGCCAGTAGGGGGACAGGGGGCGACCGTGGCTATGGCTACACCTTC. Its protein is CASRGTGGDRGYGYTF.